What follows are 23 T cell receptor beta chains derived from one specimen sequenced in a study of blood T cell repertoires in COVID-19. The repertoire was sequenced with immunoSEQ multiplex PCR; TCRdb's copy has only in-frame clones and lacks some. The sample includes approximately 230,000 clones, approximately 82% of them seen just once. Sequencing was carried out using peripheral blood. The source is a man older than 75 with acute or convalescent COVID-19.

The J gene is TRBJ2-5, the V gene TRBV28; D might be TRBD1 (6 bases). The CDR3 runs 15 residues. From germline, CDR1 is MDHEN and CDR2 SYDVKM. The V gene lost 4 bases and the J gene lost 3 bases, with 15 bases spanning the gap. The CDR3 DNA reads TGTGCCAGCAGTTCTCCCTTGCCAGGGGAAGAGACCCAGTACTTC. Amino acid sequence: CASSSPLPGEETQYF.

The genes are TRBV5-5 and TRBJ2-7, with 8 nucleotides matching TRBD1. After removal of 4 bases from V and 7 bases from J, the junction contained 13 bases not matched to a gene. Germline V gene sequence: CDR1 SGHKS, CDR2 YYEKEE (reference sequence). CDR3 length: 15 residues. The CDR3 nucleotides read TGTGCCAGCAGCGACCGGGACAGGCCTACCCGGGAGCAGTACTTC. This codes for CASSDRDRPTREQYF.

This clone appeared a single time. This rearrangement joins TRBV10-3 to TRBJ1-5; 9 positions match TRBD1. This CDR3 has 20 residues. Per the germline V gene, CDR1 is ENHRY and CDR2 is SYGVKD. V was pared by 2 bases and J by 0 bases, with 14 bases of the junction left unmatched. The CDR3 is CAISEPPTGGALYSNQPQHF. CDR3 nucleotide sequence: TGTGCCATCAGTGAGCCCCCGACAGGGGGAGCCCTTTATAGCAATCAGCCCCAGCATTTT.

CDR3 bases: TGTGCCAGCAGCTTAGCTCCAGGGGGCGTTTATGGCTACACCTTC. This translates into CASSLAPGGVYGYTF. The V call is TRBV7-9, the J call TRBJ1-2; the match to TRBD1 covers 8 bases. V was clipped by 0 bases and J by 5 bases; unmatched bases: 5. Per germline, CDR1 SEHNR and CDR2 FQNEAQ (reference sequence). CDR3 size: 15 residues. Supplemented by reference TRBV7-9 and TRBJ1-2, the full variable domain reads DTGVSQNPRHKITKRGQNVTFRCDPISEHNRLYWYRQTLGQGPEFLTYFQNEAQLEKSRLLSDRFSAERPKGSFSTLEIQRTEQGDSAMYLCASSLAPGGVYGYTFGSGTRLTVV.

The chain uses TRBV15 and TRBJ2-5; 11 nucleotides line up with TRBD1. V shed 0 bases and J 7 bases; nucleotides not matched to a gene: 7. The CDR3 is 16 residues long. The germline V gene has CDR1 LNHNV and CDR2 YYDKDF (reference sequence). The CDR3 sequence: CATSREGSGTGGTQYF. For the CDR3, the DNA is TGTGCCACCAGCAGAGAGGGGTCGGGGACAGGGGGGACCCAGTACTTC.

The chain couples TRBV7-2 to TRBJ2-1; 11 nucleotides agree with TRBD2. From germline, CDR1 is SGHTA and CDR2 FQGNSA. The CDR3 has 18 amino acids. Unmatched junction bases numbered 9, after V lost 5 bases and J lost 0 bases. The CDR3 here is CASSQGLAGLSSYNEQFF. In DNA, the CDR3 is TGTGCCAGCAGCCAAGGACTAGCGGGCCTTAGCTCCTACAATGAGCAGTTCTTC. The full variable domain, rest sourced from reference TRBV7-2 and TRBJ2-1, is GAGVSQSPSNKVTEKGKDVELRCDPISGHTALYWYRQSLGQGLEFLIYFQGNSAPDKSGLPSDRFSAERTGGSVSTLTIQRTQQEDSAVYLCASSQGLAGLSSYNEQFFGPGTRLTVL.

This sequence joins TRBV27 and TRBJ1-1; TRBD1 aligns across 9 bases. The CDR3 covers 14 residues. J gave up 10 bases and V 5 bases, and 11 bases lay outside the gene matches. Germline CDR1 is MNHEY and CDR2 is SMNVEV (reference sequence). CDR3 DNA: TGTGCCAGCAGTGGGGCCGGGACAGGGACATCAGCTTTCTTT. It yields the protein CASSGAGTGTSAFF.

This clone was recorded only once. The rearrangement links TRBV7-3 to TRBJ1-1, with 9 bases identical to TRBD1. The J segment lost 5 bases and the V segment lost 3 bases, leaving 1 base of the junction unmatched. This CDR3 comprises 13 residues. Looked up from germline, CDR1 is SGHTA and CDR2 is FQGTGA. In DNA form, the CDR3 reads TGTGCCAGCAGCTTCGGGACAGGGACTGAAGCTTTCTTT. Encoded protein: CASSFGTGTEAFF.

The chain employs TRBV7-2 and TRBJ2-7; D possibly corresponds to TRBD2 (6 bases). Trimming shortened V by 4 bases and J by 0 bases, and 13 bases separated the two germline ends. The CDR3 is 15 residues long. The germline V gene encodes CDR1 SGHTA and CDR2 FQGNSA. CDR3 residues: CASSSRGSSSYEQYF. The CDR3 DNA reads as TGTGCCAGCAGCTCCCGGGGGTCAAGCTCCTACGAGCAGTACTTC.

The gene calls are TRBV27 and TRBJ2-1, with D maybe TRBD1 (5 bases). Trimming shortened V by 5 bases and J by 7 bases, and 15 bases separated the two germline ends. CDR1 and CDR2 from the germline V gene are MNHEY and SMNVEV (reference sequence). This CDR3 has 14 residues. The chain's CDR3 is CASSANARANEQFF. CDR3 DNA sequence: TGTGCCAGCAGTGCGAACGCCAGGGCAAATGAGCAGTTCTTC.

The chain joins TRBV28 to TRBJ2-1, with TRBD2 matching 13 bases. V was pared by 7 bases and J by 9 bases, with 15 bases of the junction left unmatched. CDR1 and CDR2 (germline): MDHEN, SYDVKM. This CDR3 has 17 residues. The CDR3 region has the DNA TGTGCCAGCACCATTCTTGCCGGGACTAGCGGGGTTATTGAGCAGTTCTTC. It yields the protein CASTILAGTSGVIEQFF.

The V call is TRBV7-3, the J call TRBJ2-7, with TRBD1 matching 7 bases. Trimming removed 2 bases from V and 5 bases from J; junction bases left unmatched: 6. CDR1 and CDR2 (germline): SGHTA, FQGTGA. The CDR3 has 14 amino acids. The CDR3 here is CASSLGQGVHEQYF. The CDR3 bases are TGTGCCAGCAGCTTAGGGCAGGGGGTCCACGAGCAGTACTTC.

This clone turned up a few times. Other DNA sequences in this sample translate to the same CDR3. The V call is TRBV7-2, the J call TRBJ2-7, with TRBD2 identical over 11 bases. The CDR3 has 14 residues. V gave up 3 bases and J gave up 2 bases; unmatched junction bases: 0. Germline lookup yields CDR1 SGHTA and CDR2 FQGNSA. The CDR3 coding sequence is TGTGCCAGCAGCTTGACTAGCGGGGCCTACGAGCAGTACTTC. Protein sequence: CASSLTSGAYEQYF.

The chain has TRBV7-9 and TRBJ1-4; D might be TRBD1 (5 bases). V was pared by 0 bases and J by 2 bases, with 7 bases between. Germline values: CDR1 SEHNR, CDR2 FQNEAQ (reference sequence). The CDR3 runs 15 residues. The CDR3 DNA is TGTGCCAGCAGCTTAGCAGGGGTTACTAATGAAAAACTGTTTTTT. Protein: CASSLAGVTNEKLFF.

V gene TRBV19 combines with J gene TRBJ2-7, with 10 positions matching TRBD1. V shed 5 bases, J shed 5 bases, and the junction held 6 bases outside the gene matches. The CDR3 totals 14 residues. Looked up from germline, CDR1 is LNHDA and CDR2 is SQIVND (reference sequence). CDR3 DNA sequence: TGTGCCAGTAGTTTCGACAGGGGGCGGGACGAGCAGTACTTC. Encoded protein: CASSFDRGRDEQYF.

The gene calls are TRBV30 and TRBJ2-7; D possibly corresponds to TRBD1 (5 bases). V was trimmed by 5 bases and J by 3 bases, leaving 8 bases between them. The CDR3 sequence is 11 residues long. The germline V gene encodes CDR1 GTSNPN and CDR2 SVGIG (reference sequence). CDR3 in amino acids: CAWGRVYEQYF. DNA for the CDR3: TGTGCCTGGGGCAGGGTCTACGAGCAGTACTTC.

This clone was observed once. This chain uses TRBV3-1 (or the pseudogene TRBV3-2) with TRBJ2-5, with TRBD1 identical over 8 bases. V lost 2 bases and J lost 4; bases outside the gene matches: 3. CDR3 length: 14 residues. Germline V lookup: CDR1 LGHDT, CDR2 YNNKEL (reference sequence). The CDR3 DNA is TGTGCCAGCAGCCAATACGGACAGGGAGAGACCCAGTACTTC. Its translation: CASSQYGQGETQYF.

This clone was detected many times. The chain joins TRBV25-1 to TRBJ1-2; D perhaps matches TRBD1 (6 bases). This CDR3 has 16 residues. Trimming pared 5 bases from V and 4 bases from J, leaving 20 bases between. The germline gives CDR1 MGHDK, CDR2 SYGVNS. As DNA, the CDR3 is TGTGCCAGCAGTTCCCGGTTCACAGGGACCAGCTATGGCTACACCTTC. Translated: CASSSRFTGTSYGYTF.

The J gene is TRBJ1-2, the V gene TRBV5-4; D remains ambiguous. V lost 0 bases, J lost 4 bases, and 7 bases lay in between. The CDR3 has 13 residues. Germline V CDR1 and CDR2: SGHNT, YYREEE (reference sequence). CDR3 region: CASSLDTSYGYTF. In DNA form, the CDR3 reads TGTGCCAGCAGCTTGGACACCTCCTATGGCTACACCTTC.

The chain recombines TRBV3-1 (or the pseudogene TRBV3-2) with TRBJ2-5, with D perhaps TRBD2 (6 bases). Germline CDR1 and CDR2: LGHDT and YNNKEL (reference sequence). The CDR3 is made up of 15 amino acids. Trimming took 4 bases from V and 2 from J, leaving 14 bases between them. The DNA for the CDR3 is TGTGCCAGCAGCCGAACGGGACTCGGACAAGAGACCCAGTACTTC. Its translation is CASSRTGLGQETQYF.

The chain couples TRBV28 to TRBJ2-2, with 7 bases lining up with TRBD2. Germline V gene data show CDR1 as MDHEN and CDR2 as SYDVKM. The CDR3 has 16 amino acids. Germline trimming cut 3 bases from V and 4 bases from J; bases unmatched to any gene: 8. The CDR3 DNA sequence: TGTGCCAGCAGTTTCTTTGTAGCGGGTACCACCGGGGAGCTGTTTTTT. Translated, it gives CASSFFVAGTTGELFF.

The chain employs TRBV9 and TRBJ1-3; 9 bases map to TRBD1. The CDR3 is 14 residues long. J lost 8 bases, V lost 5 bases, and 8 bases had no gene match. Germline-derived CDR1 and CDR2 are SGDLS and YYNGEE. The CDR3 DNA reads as TGTGCCAGCAGTTTCGCGGACAGGGGAGACACCATATATTTT. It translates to CASSFADRGDTIYF. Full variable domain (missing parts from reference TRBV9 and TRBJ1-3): DSGVTQTPKHLITATGQRVTLRCSPRSGDLSVYWYQQSLDQGLQFLIQYYNGEERAKGNILERFSAQQFPDLHSELNLSSLELGDSALYFCASSFADRGDTIYFGEGSWLTVV.

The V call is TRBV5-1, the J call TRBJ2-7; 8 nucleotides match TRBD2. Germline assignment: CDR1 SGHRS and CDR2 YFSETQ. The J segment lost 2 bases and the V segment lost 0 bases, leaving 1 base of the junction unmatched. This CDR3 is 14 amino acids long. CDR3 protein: CASSLELAAYEQYF. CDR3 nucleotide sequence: TGCGCCAGCAGCTTGGAACTAGCGGCCTACGAGCAGTACTTC.